This T cell receptor beta chain appears in the sequencing data of a study of T cell responses to AZD1222 COVID-19 vaccine (dated by TCRdb to about 2021). About the full investigation: AZD1222 recipients with second doses at about 4 weeks or about 12 weeks were pooled, because spike-specific TCR depth and breadth did not differ between schedules. A total of about 230 trial participants underwent TCR sequencing, of whom 200 to 220 received two doses of AZD1222 and around 25 received two doses of the MenACWY control vaccine. Trial participants were enrolled by age into 18-55, 56-69 and 70-plus year subgroups, with around 150, 28 and 57 TCR-sequenced participants respectively.

Study-wide conclusions, independent of this receptor: Vaccine-associated CD4 TCRs spanned the whole spike protein, with dominant responses in regions 160-218 and 743-854. The 56-69-year group was small, and its depth increase did not reach significance, likely because of low power. Because no day 14 peak-response samples were available, repertoires were characterized only after the peak T cell response. Spike-specific TCR breadth and depth rose significantly after two AZD1222 doses compared with day 0 and with MenACWY recipients. Reportedly, close to half of the unique spike-specific TCRs recognized epitopes lying outside the regions that are mutated in the B.1.351 and B.1.1.7 variants. Participants were mostly white British, with more females than males. The authors suggested clonal diversity may have been underestimated. Conclusions about previously exposed vaccinees are limited because only 6 or 7 AZD1222 recipients were SARS-CoV-2 seropositive at baseline.

This clone was observed once. Its antigen target is currently unknown. No base quality values were provided; no much bigger clone lies one nucleotide off. The CDR3 regions of human TCRbeta chains were subjected to immunosequencing. Processing in the source paper ran as follows. Repertoire TCRs were checked for matches against a reference library of SARS-CoV-2-specific TCRs that had been generated using the MIRA antigen-specificity platform. Breadth was defined as the fraction of unique TCRs that were SARS-CoV-2-associated. Depth was defined as the fraction of total T cells that were SARS-CoV-2-associated. Using the MIRA data, every spike-specific TCR was mapped to the spike region that the TCR reacted to and assigned to either a CD4 or a CD8 class. Log10-transformed breadth and depth values were compared by one-way ANOVA with Sidak's multiple comparisons tests. Sourced from immuneACCESS, this table was stored by TCRdb with only in-frame sequences that have V and J called. A share of the clones is absent; for the studies checked, an unresolved V gene accounts for under half, and the remainder has no known explanation. V and J calls and clone size are copied from that table; D and trimming were computed from the DNA. Across this sample there are roughly 180,000 clones, with about 91% seen only once. The ten largest account for 1.5% to 2% of the sample.

The sample's time point label is to be understood as: baseline before first vaccination. Samples from vaccinated people were obtained from the UK trials COV001 and COV002, which included a single-blind randomized controlled phase 2/3 trial of AZD1222 (ChAdOx1 nCoV-19) in healthy adults. For TCRbeta chain sequencing, PBMC samples were collected from trial participants at day 0 and at day 28 after the second dose. Its CDR3 holds 14 amino acids, cysteine through phenylalanine. Solely the CDR3 DNA is kept, with 42 bases framed from the first base. A distance of 14 bases separates the germline ends of V and J, which lose 6 bases and 2 bases respectively. From the germline V gene (reference sequence), CDR1 is LNHDA and CDR2 is SQIVND.

Recombination connected TRBV19 to TRBJ2-7; a tentative D call is TRBD2 (6 bases match). The sample consisted of peripheral blood, taken on day 0 of AZD1222 vaccination. This clonotype was sampled from an adult in good health. The nucleotide sequence is given as TGTGCCAGTAGCCACGGGACGGGGGCCTACGAGCAGTACTTC. Its protein product is CASSHGTGAYEQYF.